These T cell receptor beta chains were read from a single sample in a study of T cells in Graves' hyperthyroidism and ophthalmopathy. One entry per CDR3 protein results from TCRdb running MiXCR on the multiplex PCR reads. This sample has a few hundred thousand distinct CDR3 sequences, with more than 15% found just once. Source material: blood. The receptors here all came from a woman younger than 35 with Graves' hyperthyroidism that later progressed to Graves' ophthalmopathy. Each CDR3 is given with its conserved first and last residue.

v_gene: TRBV13
CDR3aa: CASSLGLAGGTRDNEQFF

v_gene: TRBV20-1
CDR3aa: CSAIHRVGDEKLFF

v_gene: TRBV7-9
CDR3aa: CASSLAASTDTQYF

v_gene: TRBV20-1
CDR3aa: CSATIPQGGNQPQHF

v_gene: TRBV5-1
CDR3aa: CASSFKGNSYNEQFF

v_gene: TRBV6-1
CDR3aa: CASRPRQNYNSPLHF

v_gene: TRBV27
CDR3aa: CASSLGEEKLFF

v_gene: TRBV28
CDR3aa: CASSSPGSTGELFF

v_gene: TRBV2
CDR3aa: CASSEVDKLQETQYF

v_gene: TRBV28
CDR3aa: CASSFGDIRDTVSPLHF

v_gene: TRBV9
CDR3aa: CASSVGGISYEQYF

v_gene: TRBV9
CDR3aa: CASSAHQTGTDTQYF

v_gene: TRBV20-1
CDR3aa: CSASGEGSYYEQYF

v_gene: TRBV9
CDR3aa: CASSVAVSGQGLDEQFF

v_gene: TRBV7-9
CDR3aa: CASSLSGISYEQYF

v_gene: TRBV28
CDR3aa: CASSSDRAYYGYTF

v_gene: TRBV28
CDR3aa: CASSLDVLRGSYEQYF

v_gene: TRBV20-1
CDR3aa: CSAGTGVDQPQHF

v_gene: TRBV5-4
CDR3aa: CASSPGGEGSVGELFF

v_gene: TRBV5-5
CDR3aa: CASSLLSQGETQYF

v_gene: TRBV28
CDR3aa: CASSLATSGRTIVNEQYF

v_gene: TRBV6-1
CDR3aa: CASSPQTYYEQYF

v_gene: TRBV7-3
CDR3aa: CASSRDSRYEQYF

v_gene: TRBV11-3
CDR3aa: CASSLVSGGKVTEAFF

v_gene: TRBV7-8
CDR3aa: CASSLTLTLGLAGADTQYF

v_gene: TRBV7-9
CDR3aa: CASSSGTTSYNEQFF

v_gene: TRBV5-5
CDR3aa: CASSQGQNYEQFF

v_gene: TRBV20-1
CDR3aa: CSARDGQVNEQFF

v_gene: TRBV12-3/TRBV12-4
CDR3aa: CASSRQGPSGELFF

v_gene: TRBV6-2/TRBV6-3
CDR3aa: CASSYSTHRGNTEAFF

v_gene: TRBV28
CDR3aa: CASSFLLAGDNEQFF

v_gene: TRBV7-9
CDR3aa: CASSLTGLAQNNEQFF

v_gene: TRBV29-1
CDR3aa: CSVLIGAGVTEAFF

v_gene: TRBV28
CDR3aa: CASSSFRRGQYEQYF

v_gene: TRBV27
CDR3aa: CASRKPGDDSPLHF